The clone carrying this T cell receptor (beta chain) was seen more than once but under ten times. How the authors handled the data: Amplification of reference gene primers provided the estimated nucleated cell counts. Profiled with immunoSEQ multiplex PCR; TCRdb holds only in-frame clones, not every one. For V, J and clone size, that table is used; D and trimming come from the DNA. The data contain about 89,000 clones, roughly 80% of them singletons. The data were obtained in a study of blood T cell repertoires in COVID-19. The overall study: The United States, Italy and Spain provided the acute and convalescent COVID-19 samples. PBMCs, B-cell-depleted T cells, or T cells provided the cDNA or gDNA that made up the material.

The CDR3 consists of 15 residues. Germline V gene lookup returns CDR1 KGHSH and CDR2 LQKENI. V was clipped by 3 bases and J by 0 bases, with 9 bases between them. The sequencing input was peripheral blood. This TCR derives from an elderly woman with acute or convalescent COVID-19. The chain links TRBV18 to TRBJ1-3; the D is unclear. CDR3 in amino acids: CASSPTLISGNTIYF. The DNA of the CDR3 is TGTGCCAGCTCACCGACACTGATCTCTGGAAACACCATATATTTT. The variable domain in full, completed from reference TRBV18 and TRBJ1-3, reads NAGVMQNPRHLVRRRGQEARLRCSPMKGHSHVYWYRQLPEEGLKFMVYLQKENIIDESGMPKERFSAEFPKEGPSILRIQQVVRGDSAAYFCASSPTLISGNTIYFGEGSWLTVV.